Each of the 8 T cell receptor beta chains below was sequenced from the same sample in a study of OX40 agonist ivuxolimab in advanced cancers. Using immunoSEQ multiplex PCR, the repertoire was profiled, and TCRdb retains in-frame clones only, with some absent. Among more than 70,000 clones listed, about 92% were seen once. The sequencing used CD4+ or CD8+ T cells sorted from blood, collected in a trial of the OX40 agonist ivuxolimab. All receptors come from an adult with an advanced solid tumor such as melanoma, head and neck, liver or kidney cancer.

This clone was seen only once. The chain joins TRBV28 to TRBJ2-7, with D unclear. CDR1 and CDR2 from the germline V gene are MDHEN and SYDVKM. V lost 7 bases and J lost 2, with 15 bases in between. This CDR3 is built from 14 residues. The CDR3 here is CASNVPGSAYEQYF. The CDR3 nucleotides read TGTGCCAGCAATGTCCCGGGTTCCGCCTACGAGCAGTACTTC.

This sequence joins TRBV19 and TRBJ2-7, with TRBD1 identical over 7 bases. The CDR3 consists of 14 residues. After removal of 4 bases from V and 4 bases from J, the junction contained 7 bases not matched to a gene. Germline CDR1 LNHDA, CDR2 SQIVND (reference sequence). Written as DNA, the CDR3 is TGTGCCAGTAGTACATGGACAGGCGGGTACGAGCAGTACTTC. It translates to CASSTWTGGYEQYF.

This chain uses TRBV4-1 with TRBJ2-7, with D unresolved. Between the trimmed V and J ends, which lost 1 base and 1 base, there was a span of 11 bases. Germline V CDR1 and CDR2: MGHRA, YSYEKL. This CDR3 has 15 amino acids. The CDR3 here is CASSQGVGTSYEQYF. CDR3 in DNA: TGCGCCAGCAGCCAAGGGGTCGGCACTTCCTACGAGCAGTACTTC.

This chain joins TRBV19 and TRBJ1-5, with D unresolved. V was pared by 3 bases and J by 5 bases, with 11 bases between. The CDR3 runs to 14 residues. Germline-derived CDR1 and CDR2 are LNHDA and SQIVND (reference sequence). The CDR3: CASSIYGIDQPQHF. CDR3 DNA sequence: TGTGCCAGTAGTATTTATGGGATCGATCAGCCCCAGCATTTT.

This clone came up once. The rearrangement joins TRBV25-1 to TRBJ2-1, with 10 bases lining up with TRBD1. Germline V gene sequence: CDR1 MGHDK, CDR2 SYGVNS. The CDR3 extends over 15 amino acids. V trimming: 3 bases; J trimming: 4 bases; junction bases outside the gene matches: 3. In DNA, the CDR3 is TGTGCCAGCAGTGATAAGGGACAGGGGTACAATGAGCAGTTCTTC. Translation: CASSDKGQGYNEQFF.

The chain recombines TRBV5-6 with TRBJ1-2; D remains unclear. V was shortened by 3 bases and J by 5 bases, with 14 bases between the two germline ends. The CDR3 has 14 amino acids. In germline, CDR1 is SGHDT, CDR2 YYEEEE. The CDR3 sequence is CASSSTEALYGYTF. CDR3 coding DNA: TGTGCCAGCAGCTCGACGGAGGCACTTTATGGCTACACCTTC.

The chain joins TRBV27 to TRBJ1-1, with 7 bases identical to TRBD1. V was pared by 5 bases and J by 0 bases, with 3 bases of the junction left unmatched. The CDR3 sequence is 14 residues long. CDR1 and CDR2 from the germline V gene are MNHEY and SMNVEV (reference sequence). The CDR3 bases are TGTGCCAGCAGTAGACAGGGAGTGAACACTGAAGCTTTCTTT. Its protein is CASSRQGVNTEAFF.

This clone was counted a few times. V usage is TRBV29-1 and J usage is TRBJ1-1, with a possible D match to TRBD1 (6 bases). Trimming took 7 bases from V and 5 from J, leaving 14 bases between them. Germline CDR1 and CDR2: SQVTM and ANQGSEA. The length of the CDR3 is 12 residues. CDR3 amino acids: CSEVQGRTEAFF. In DNA form, the CDR3 reads TGCAGCGAAGTACAGGGAAGGACTGAAGCTTTCTTT.